Reported below is one T cell receptor beta chain. Other DNA sequences in this specimen translate into the identical CDR3. The sample comes from a study of shared clonotypes between healthy human individuals. V was clipped by 3 bases and J by 2 bases, with 4 bases between them. This CDR3 has 11 amino acids. Germline CDR1 is GTSNPN and CDR2 is SVGIG (reference sequence). Some clones are missing from TCRdb's copy, which holds only in-frame ones; the method was immunoSEQ multiplex PCR. In the table there are over a million clones, 60% to 80% of which are singletons. This rearrangement joins TRBV30 to TRBJ2-5; no clear D. Material for sequencing was memory CD4+ T cells sorted from blood. The subset: CD45RA-negative fraction. The receptor comes from a man aged 18 to 30 in good health. The CDR3 region has the DNA TGTGCCTGGAGCGGACAAGAGACCCAGTACTTC. Its protein is CAWSGQETQYF.